Below, 16 T cell receptor beta chains from the same sample are listed, as sequenced in a study of blood T cell repertoires in COVID-19. This table comes from immunoSEQ multiplex PCR, and its TCRdb copy is limited to in-frame clones, with some not included. This sample has about 470,000 clones, with 75% to 90% found just once. Sequenced material: PBMCs or T cells enriched from blood (not recorded which). Receptors originate from a woman aged 18 to 35 who had recovered from COVID-19.

Here the CDR3 DNA reads TGCGCCAGCAGCCAAGACTATTACGGTGATAATCAGCCCCAGCATTTT. Residues: CASSQDYYGDNQPQHF. V usage is TRBV4-1 and J usage is TRBJ1-5; unclear D gene. This CDR3 has 16 residues. The V and J ends lost 0 bases and 4 bases respectively, with 13 bases between them. Germline V CDR1 and CDR2: MGHRA, YSYEKL.

This clone came up once. The V gene is TRBV3-1 (or the pseudogene TRBV3-2), the J gene TRBJ1-3; TRBD1 agrees at 7 bases. Trimming at V came to 4 bases and at J to 2 bases, leaving 8 bases not matched to a gene. The CDR3 extends over 16 amino acids. The germline V gene encodes CDR1 LGHDT and CDR2 YNNKEL (reference sequence). CDR3 bases: TGTGCCAGCAGCCGGGGGGACAGCGCCGCTGGAAACACCATATATTTT. Translating gives CASSRGDSAAGNTIYF.

The rearrangement links TRBV6-1 to TRBJ1-2; D perhaps matches TRBD1 (5 bases). Germline V gene sequence: CDR1 MNHNS, CDR2 SASEGT. The CDR3 is 17 amino acids. Trimming left V 2 bases short and J 1 base short, with 17 bases between. CDR3 residues: CASSEKWRGQHNYGYTF. In DNA form, the CDR3 reads TGTGCCAGCAGTGAAAAATGGAGAGGACAACATAACTATGGCTACACCTTC.

The chain employs TRBV27 and TRBJ2-6; 8 bases match TRBD1. This CDR3 has 18 residues. Germline values: CDR1 MNHEY, CDR2 SMNVEV (reference sequence). With 4 bases clipped from V and 4 bases from J, the junction kept 12 bases outside the gene matches. The CDR3 DNA follows: TGTGCCAGCAGTTCAAGGGCAGGGGGCGCGACCGGGGCCAACGTCCTGACTTTC. It yields the protein CASSSRAGGATGANVLTF.

This clone was picked up one time. CDR3 bases: TGTGCCAGCAGTTTATTGTCCGACTATGGCTACACCTTC. It encodes CASSLLSDYGYTF. The genes are TRBV28 and TRBJ1-2, with no clear D. The CDR3 covers 13 residues. The germline gives CDR1 MDHEN, CDR2 SYDVKM. V lost 1 base and J 3 bases, leaving 6 bases between the germline ends.

J is TRBJ1-2 and V is TRBV5-4, with 7 bases that match TRBD1. The V gene's germline CDR1 is SGHNT and CDR2 YYREEE (reference sequence). The CDR3 contains 16 residues. V dropped 3 bases and J dropped 8; count of bases not matched to a gene: 16. Here the CDR3 reads CASSSGTDFRARGYTF. The CDR3 nucleotides are TGTGCCAGCAGCTCCGGGACAGACTTTCGGGCGAGAGGCTACACCTTC.

The chain couples TRBV12-5 to TRBJ2-1; D remains ambiguous. The CDR3 is made up of 12 amino acids. Germline CDR1 and CDR2: LGHNT and FRNRAP. Between the trimmed V and J ends, which lost 6 bases and 7 bases, there was a span of 10 bases. The DNA of the CDR3 is TGTGCTAGTGGGGCCGAAGAAAATGAGCAGTTCTTC. Translating gives CASGAEENEQFF.

The CDR3, as DNA: TGTGCCAGTAGGCCTTACAGGGATAGCACAGATACGCAGTATTTT. Protein: CASRPYRDSTDTQYF. The chain couples TRBV19 to TRBJ2-3; the D gene is possibly TRBD1 (6 bases). CDR1 is LNHDA and CDR2 is SQIVND in the germline V gene (reference sequence). Trimming cost V 6 bases and J 0 bases, with 13 bases left between them. The CDR3 runs 15 residues.

The chain joins TRBV28 to TRBJ1-2; no clear D gene. The CDR3 has 14 residues. V lost 3 bases, J lost 6 bases, and 14 bases lay in between. Germline-derived CDR1 and CDR2 are MDHEN and SYDVKM. The CDR3 nucleotides read TGTGCCAGCAGTTTTAACGCGGGAATAAATGGCTACACCTTC. This gives the protein CASSFNAGINGYTF.

The chain employs TRBV4-1 and TRBJ1-1; D unclear. The CDR3 has 14 residues. CDR1 is MGHRA and CDR2 is YSYEKL in the germline V gene. V was pared by 4 bases and J by 9 bases, with 18 bases between. The CDR3 region is CASSPPLMEGKAFF. CDR3 bases: TGCGCCAGCAGCCCCCCCCTAATGGAGGGCAAAGCTTTCTTT.

This chain connects TRBV29-1 to TRBJ1-1; D unclear. The CDR3 is 12 amino acids. Germline V CDR1 and CDR2: SQVTM, ANQGSEA. Trimming removed 4 bases at V and 4 bases at J, with 10 bases between. The CDR3 DNA follows: TGCAGCGTTGCCCGGGGAGGCACTGAAGCTTTCTTT. Translated, it gives CSVARGGTEAFF.

V is TRBV12-5 and J is TRBJ1-3; no firm D call. Trimming shortened V by 2 bases and J by 8 bases, and 13 bases separated the two germline ends. Germline V gene sequence: CDR1 LGHNT, CDR2 FRNRAP. This CDR3 comprises 14 residues. CDR3 residues: CASGLLLREDTIYF. The CDR3 nucleotides read TGTGCTAGTGGTTTGCTCCTTCGAGAGGACACCATATATTTT.

The chain is built from TRBV7-9 and TRBJ2-1, with 10 positions matching TRBD2. Trimming at V came to 5 bases and at J to 6 bases, leaving 7 bases not matched to a gene. The CDR3 sequence is 15 residues long. Germline V gene sequence: CDR1 SEHNR, CDR2 FQNEAQ (reference sequence). Written as DNA, the CDR3 is TGTGCCAGCAGCCACCTTAGCGGGGGGATCAATGAGCAGTTCTTC. This encodes CASSHLSGGINEQFF.

The chain couples TRBV27 to TRBJ1-6, with 11 bases lining up with TRBD1. With V trimmed by 1 base and J by 1 base, 12 bases remained unmatched. This CDR3 comprises 21 residues. Looked up from germline, CDR1 is MNHEY and CDR2 is SMNVEV (reference sequence). The CDR3 DNA reads TGTGCCAGCAGTTTATTACTTCCGGGACAGGGGGGTCTATCCTATAATTCACCCCTCCACTTT. This codes for CASSLLLPGQGGLSYNSPLHF.

This sequence joins TRBV2 and TRBJ1-5, with 9 nucleotides matching TRBD1. CDR1 and CDR2 from the germline V gene are SNHLY and FYNNEI. CDR3 length: 13 amino acids. V dropped 6 bases and J dropped 8; count of bases not matched to a gene: 5. The CDR3 sequence is CASRQGAAEPQHF. The CDR3, as DNA: TGTGCCAGCAGACAGGGGGCAGCGGAGCCCCAGCATTTT.

This clone was observed once. CDR3 loop: CASTGQGGNTGELFF. Here the CDR3 DNA reads TGTGCCAGCACAGGACAGGGCGGTAACACCGGGGAGCTGTTTTTT. The rearrangement uses TRBV27 and TRBJ2-2; 8 bases align to TRBD1. Germline trimming cut 7 bases from V and 2 bases from J; bases unmatched to any gene: 6. The CDR3 loop spans 15 amino acids. Germline-derived CDR1 and CDR2 are MNHEY and SMNVEV (reference sequence).